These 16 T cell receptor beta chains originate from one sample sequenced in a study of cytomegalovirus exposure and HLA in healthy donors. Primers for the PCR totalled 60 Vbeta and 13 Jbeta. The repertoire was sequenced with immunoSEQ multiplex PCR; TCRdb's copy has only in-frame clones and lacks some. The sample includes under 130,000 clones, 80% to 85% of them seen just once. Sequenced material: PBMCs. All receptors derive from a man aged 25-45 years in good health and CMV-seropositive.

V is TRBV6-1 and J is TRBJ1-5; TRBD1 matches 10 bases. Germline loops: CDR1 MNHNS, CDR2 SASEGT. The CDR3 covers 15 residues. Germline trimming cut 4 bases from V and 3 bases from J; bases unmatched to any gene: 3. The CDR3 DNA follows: TGTGCCAGCAGTGGGACAGGGGGGAACAATCAGCCCCAGCATTTT. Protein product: CASSGTGGNNQPQHF.

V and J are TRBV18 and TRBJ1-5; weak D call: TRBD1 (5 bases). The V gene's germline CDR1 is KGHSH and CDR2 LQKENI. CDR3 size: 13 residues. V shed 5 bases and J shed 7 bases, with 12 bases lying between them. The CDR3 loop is CASSSGLGQPQHF. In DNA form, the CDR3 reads TGTGCCAGCTCATCGGGACTCGGGCAGCCCCAGCATTTT.

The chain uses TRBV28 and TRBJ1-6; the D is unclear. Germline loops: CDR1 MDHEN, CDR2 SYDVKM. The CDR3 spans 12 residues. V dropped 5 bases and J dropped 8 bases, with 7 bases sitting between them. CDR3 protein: CASSPQYSPLHF. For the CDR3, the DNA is TGTGCCAGCAGTCCTCAGTATTCACCCCTCCACTTT.

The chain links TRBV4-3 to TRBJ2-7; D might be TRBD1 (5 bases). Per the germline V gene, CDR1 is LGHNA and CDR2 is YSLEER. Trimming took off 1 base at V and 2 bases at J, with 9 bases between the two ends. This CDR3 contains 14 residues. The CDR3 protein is CASSQGAGPYEQYF. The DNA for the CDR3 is TGCGCCAGCAGCCAAGGTGCAGGGCCCTACGAGCAGTACTTC.

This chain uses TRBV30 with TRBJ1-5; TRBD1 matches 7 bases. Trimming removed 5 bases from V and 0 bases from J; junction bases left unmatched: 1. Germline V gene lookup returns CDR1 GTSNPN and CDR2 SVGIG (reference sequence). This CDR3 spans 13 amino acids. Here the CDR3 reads CAWGTVSNQPQHF. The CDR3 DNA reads TGTGCCTGGGGGACAGTTAGCAATCAGCCCCAGCATTTT.

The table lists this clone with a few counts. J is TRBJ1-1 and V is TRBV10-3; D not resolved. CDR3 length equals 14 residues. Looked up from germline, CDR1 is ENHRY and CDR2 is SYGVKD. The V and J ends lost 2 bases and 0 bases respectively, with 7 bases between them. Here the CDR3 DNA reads TGTGCCATCAGTGAGCTGGCCCTGAACACTGAAGCTTTCTTT. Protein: CAISELALNTEAFF.

CDR3 residues: CASSQISGNQPQHF. DNA of the CDR3: TGTGCCAGCAGCCAAATCTCGGGCAATCAGCCCCAGCATTTT. The V gene is TRBV7-2, the J gene TRBJ1-5; D is uncertain. The CDR3 has 14 amino acids. Germline assignment: CDR1 SGHTA and CDR2 FQGNSA. V lost 5 bases, J lost 2 bases, and 10 bases lay in between.

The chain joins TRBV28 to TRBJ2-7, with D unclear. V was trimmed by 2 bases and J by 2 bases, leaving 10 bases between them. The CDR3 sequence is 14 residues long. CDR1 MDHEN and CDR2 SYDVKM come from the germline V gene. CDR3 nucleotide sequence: TGTGCCAGCAGTTTAGGCGGCGGAACCTACGAGCAGTACTTC. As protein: CASSLGGGTYEQYF.

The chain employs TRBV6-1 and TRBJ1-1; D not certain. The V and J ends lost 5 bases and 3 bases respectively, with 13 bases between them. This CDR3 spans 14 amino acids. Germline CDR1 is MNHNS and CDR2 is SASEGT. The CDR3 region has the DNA TGTGCCAGCAGTACCCGTTGGCGGGACACTGAAGCTTTCTTT. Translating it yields CASSTRWRDTEAFF.

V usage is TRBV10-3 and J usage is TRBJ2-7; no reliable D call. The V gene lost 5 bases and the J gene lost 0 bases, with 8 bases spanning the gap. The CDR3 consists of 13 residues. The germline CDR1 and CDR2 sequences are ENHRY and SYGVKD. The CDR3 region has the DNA TGTGCCATCAGTCCAGGCGTCTCCTACGAGCAGTACTTC. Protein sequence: CAISPGVSYEQYF.

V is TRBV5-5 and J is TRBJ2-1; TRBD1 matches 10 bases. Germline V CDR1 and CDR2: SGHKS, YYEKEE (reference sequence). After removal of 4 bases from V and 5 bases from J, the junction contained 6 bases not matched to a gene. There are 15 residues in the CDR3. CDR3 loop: CASSLPTGGHNEQFF. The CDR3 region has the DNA TGTGCCAGCAGCCTCCCGACAGGGGGCCACAATGAGCAGTTCTTC.

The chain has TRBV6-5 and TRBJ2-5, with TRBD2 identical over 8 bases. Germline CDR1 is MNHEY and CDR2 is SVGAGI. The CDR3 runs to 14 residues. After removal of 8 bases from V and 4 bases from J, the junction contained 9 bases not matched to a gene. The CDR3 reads CASASRGGRETQYF. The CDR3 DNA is TGTGCCAGCGCCTCACGGGGGGGACGAGAGACCCAGTACTTC.

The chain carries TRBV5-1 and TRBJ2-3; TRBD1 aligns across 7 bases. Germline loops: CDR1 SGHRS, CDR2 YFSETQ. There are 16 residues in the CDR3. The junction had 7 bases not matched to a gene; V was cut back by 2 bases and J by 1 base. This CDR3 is CASSLLNRGGTDTQYF. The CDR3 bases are TGCGCCAGCAGCTTATTAAACAGGGGTGGCACAGATACGCAGTATTTT.

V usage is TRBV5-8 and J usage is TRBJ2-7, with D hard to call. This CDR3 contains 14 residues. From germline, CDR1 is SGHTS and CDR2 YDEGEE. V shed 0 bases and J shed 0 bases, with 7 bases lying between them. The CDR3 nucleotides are TGTGCCAGCAGCTTGGCCGGGTTCTCCTACGAGCAGTACTTC. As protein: CASSLAGFSYEQYF.

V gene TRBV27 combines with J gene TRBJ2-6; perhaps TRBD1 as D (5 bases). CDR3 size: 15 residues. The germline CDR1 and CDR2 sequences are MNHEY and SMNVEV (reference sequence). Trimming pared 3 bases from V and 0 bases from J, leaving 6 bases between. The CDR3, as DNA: TGTGCCAGCAGTTTTCAGGGCTCTGGGGCCAACGTCCTGACTTTC. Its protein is CASSFQGSGANVLTF.

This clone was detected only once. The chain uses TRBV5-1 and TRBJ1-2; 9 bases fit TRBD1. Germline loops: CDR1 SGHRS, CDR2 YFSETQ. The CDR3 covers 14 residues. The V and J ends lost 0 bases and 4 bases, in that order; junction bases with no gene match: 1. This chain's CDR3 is CASSLDRGPYGYTF. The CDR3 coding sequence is TGCGCCAGCAGCTTGGACAGGGGGCCCTATGGCTACACCTTC. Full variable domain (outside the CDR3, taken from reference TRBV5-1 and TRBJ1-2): KAGVTQTPRYLIKTRGQQVTLSCSPISGHRSVSWYQQTPGQGLQFLFEYFSETQRNKGNFPGRFSGRQFSNSRSEMNVSTLELGDSALYLCASSLDRGPYGYTFGSGTRLTVV.